Shown below are 9 T cell receptor beta chains from a single sample sequenced in a study of T cells in Graves' hyperthyroidism and ophthalmopathy. Authors of the study amplified TCR beta CDR3 regions from RNA transcripts. The HTBI set primed first-round TCR CDR3 RT-PCR. One entry per CDR3 protein, called by TCRdb with MiXCR from the multiplex PCR reads. The sample gives approximately 700,000 distinct CDR3 sequences, 45% of which show up once; roughly 7.2% is in the top ten. The sequencing sample was made of peripheral blood or thyroid tissue (not recorded which). The receptors stem from an adult man with Graves' disease, either hyperthyroidism or ophthalmopathy (not recorded which).

This clonotype was seen more than once but under ten times. The chain links TRBV6-5 to TRBJ1-1, with no clear D. There are 14 residues in the CDR3. Germline CDR1 MNHEY, CDR2 SVGAGI. The germline V and J ends were trimmed by 2 bases and 3 bases, with 10 bases remaining between them. The CDR3 is CASSYTTWDTEAFF. The CDR3 bases are TGTGCCAGCAGTTACACTACTTGGGACACTGAAGCTTTCTTT.

This clonotype showed up just a few times. This rearrangement joins TRBV7-6 to TRBJ1-3; 8 positions agree with TRBD1. The germline V gene encodes CDR1 SGHVS and CDR2 FNYEAQ. V dropped 7 bases and J dropped 5; count of bases not matched to a gene: 7. The CDR3 length is 14 residues. CDR3 protein: CASTRTGLRNTIYF. For the CDR3, the DNA is TGTGCCAGCACGAGGACAGGGCTTAGAAACACCATATATTTT.

This sequence joins TRBV2 and TRBJ1-4; D might be TRBD1 (6 bases). V lost 1 base and J 10 bases, leaving 7 bases between the germline ends. The CDR3 spans 12 residues. Germline CDR1 SNHLY, CDR2 FYNNEI. The DNA for the CDR3 is TGTGCCAGCAGTGAAGGCAGGGGAAAACTGTTTTTT. Its translation: CASSEGRGKLFF.

The V call is TRBV7-9, the J call TRBJ1-1; D may be TRBD1 (5 bases). The V end lost 1 base, the J end lost 3 bases, and 12 bases lay between the germline ends. The CDR3 extends over 15 amino acids. The germline CDR1 and CDR2 sequences are SEHNR and FQNEAQ (reference sequence). CDR3 nucleotides: TGTGCCAGCAGCTTAGGGGCAGGGAGGGACACTGAAGCTTTCTTT. Amino acid sequence: CASSLGAGRDTEAFF.

As concerns this clonotype: This may stem from a read error, because a much larger clone lies one nucleotide away. The genes are TRBV15 and TRBJ1-1, with TRBD1 identical over 9 bases. The germline CDR1 and CDR2 sequences are LNHNV and YYDKDF (reference sequence). Trimming at V came to 3 bases and at J to 4 bases, leaving 3 bases not matched to a gene. CDR3 length: 14 amino acids. The CDR3 nucleotides are TGTGCCACCAGCAGTACAGGGGGCACCACTGAAGCTTTCTTT. It translates to CATSSTGGTTEAFF.

The rearrangement links TRBV6-5 to TRBJ2-5; D possibly corresponds to TRBD1 (5 bases). Germline-derived CDR1 and CDR2 are MNHEY and SVGAGI. Trimming took off 3 bases at V and 5 bases at J, with 19 bases between the two ends. The CDR3 runs to 16 residues. The CDR3 loop reads CASSYFSDSGSETQYF. CDR3 bases: TGTGCCAGCAGTTATTTTTCTGACAGTGGGTCGGAGACCCAGTACTTC.

The J gene is TRBJ1-2, the V gene TRBV20-1; the D gene is possibly TRBD1 (5 bases). Looked up from germline, CDR1 is DFQATT and CDR2 is SNEGSKA (reference sequence). V lost 5 bases and J 2 bases, leaving 12 bases between the germline ends. CDR3 length: 13 amino acids. In DNA form, the CDR3 reads TGCAGTGCTCCCATGCCAGGGAACTATGGCTACACCTTC. Translation gives CSAPMPGNYGYTF.

The genes are TRBV20-1 and TRBJ2-7, with D possibly TRBD2 on 6 matching bases. The CDR3 runs 13 residues. V was cut by 1 base and J by 2 bases, with 9 bases left in between. Per germline, CDR1 DFQATT and CDR2 SNEGSKA (reference sequence). DNA of the CDR3: TGCAGTGCTAGAGCCGGGACTCCCTACGAGCAGTACTTC. This gives the protein CSARAGTPYEQYF.

As regards this clonotype: A single base separates this from a much larger clone, so it may be a read error. The chain joins TRBV7-6 to TRBJ1-2; 9 bases line up with TRBD1. Germline lookup yields CDR1 SGHVS and CDR2 FNYEAQ. The ends lost 9 bases at V and 7 bases at J; junction bases unmatched: 6. The length of the CDR3 is 12 residues. The CDR3 reads CASSKGQGGYTF. For the CDR3, the DNA is TGTGCCAGTAGTAAGGGACAGGGTGGCTACACCTTC.